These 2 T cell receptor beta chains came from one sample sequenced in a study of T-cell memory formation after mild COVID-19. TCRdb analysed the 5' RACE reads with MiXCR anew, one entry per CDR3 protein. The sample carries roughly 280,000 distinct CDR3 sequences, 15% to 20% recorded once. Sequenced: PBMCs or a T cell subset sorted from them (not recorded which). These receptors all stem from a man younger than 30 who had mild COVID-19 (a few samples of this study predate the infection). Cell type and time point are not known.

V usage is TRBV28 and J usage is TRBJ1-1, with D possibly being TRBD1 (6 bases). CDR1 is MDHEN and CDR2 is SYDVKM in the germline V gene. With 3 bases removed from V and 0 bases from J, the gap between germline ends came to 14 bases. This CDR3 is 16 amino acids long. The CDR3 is CASSFLAGAMNTEAFF. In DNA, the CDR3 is TGTGCCAGCAGTTTTTTAGCAGGGGCGATGAACACTGAAGCTTTCTTT.

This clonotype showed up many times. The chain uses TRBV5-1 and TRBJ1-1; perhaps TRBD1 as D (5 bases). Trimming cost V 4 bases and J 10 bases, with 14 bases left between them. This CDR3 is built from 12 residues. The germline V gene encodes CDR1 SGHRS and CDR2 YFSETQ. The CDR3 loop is CASSDPGKAAFF. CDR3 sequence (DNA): TGCGCCAGCAGCGATCCAGGGAAGGCAGCTTTCTTT.